This TCR beta chain was found in a study of blood T cell repertoires in COVID-19 (dated by TCRdb to the early 2020s). With regard to the full study: Samples from collaborators originated in the United States, Italy and Spain and spanned both the acute and convalescent phases of COVID-19. The prospective study material was composed of cDNA or gDNA derived from T cells, B-cell-depleted T cells, or PBMCs. The dataset comprised deeply sampled blood TCRbeta repertoires from subjects exposed to, actively infected with, or recovered from COVID-19. The repertoires were released in a freely available public database intended as a resource for research on the immune response to SARS-CoV-2. The samples were drawn from the first 160 participants of the ongoing ImmuneRACE study and from 1,200 or so subjects provided by 6 global collaborators. Sample metadata almost always included a de-identified subject ID, COVID-19 status, age in years and sex. Where available, HLA class I and class II types were taken from metadata supplied by the sample provider and were not determined by assay-based typing. General findings and caveats noted by the study authors: The amount of clinical and demographic metadata varied by source and participant and was provided uncurated.

TCRbeta CDR3 regions were amplified from genomic DNA by means of the immunoSEQ Assay, a bias-controlled multiplex PCR. From the authors' description of their analysis: The number of nucleated cells in each sample was estimated by amplification of reference gene primers within the assay. Sequence reads were collapsed and filtered to measure the absolute abundance of every unique TCRbeta CDR3 rearrangement. For each sample, productive Simpson clonality was calculated by taking the square root of Simpson's diversity index across productive rearrangements. TCRdb mirrors the immuneACCESS table, restricted to in-frame sequences. Some clones are absent from its copies; in checked studies, under half trace to an unresolved V gene, and the reason for the others is unknown. V, J and clone size are taken as reported in that table, and D and trimming were inferred from the DNA itself. A total of about 280,000 clones appear in this sample, 86% of them only once. Of the sample, approximately 2% falls within the top ten clones.

V has 4 bases trimmed and J has 6 bases trimmed; junction bases matching no gene number 3. CDR1 MNHEY and CDR2 SMNVEV were looked up in the germline V gene (reference sequence). The CDR3 covers 13 residues, taking in both the cysteine and the phenylalanine. This entry keeps only the CDR3 DNA: 39 bases, framed from base 1. As for this clone: Its antigen remains undetermined. The sample holds no much larger clone one base away, and base qualities are not on file.

Samples from volunteer blood donors who had recovered from COVID-19 were contributed by a second Seattle source. The collaborating institutions used their own protocols to collect whole blood in K2EDTA tubes. Collaborator samples were shipped for TCRbeta analysis as frozen whole blood, isolated PBMCs, or DNA extracted from either sample type. This TCR was sampled from a woman aged 25 to 39 who had recovered from COVID-19. Material for sequencing was peripheral blood. The chain couples TRBV27 to TRBJ2-7, with 10 bases aligning to TRBD2. This receptor carries the CDR3 CASSWGLATEQYF. The bases are TGTGCCAGCAGTTGGGGACTAGCGACCGAGCAGTACTTC.